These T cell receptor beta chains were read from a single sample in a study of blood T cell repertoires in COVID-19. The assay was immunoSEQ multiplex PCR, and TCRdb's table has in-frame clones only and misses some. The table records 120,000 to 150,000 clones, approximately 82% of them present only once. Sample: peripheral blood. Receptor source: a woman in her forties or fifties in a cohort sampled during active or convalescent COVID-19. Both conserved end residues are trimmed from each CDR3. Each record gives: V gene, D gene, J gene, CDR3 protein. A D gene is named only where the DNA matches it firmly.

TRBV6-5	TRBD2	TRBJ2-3	ASKSGRGDTQY
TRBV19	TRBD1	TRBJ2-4	ASSTRQGNIQY
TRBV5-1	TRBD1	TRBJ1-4	ASRNTGGDEKLF
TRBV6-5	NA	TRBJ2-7	ASSYSGRGAYEQY
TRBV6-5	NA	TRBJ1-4	ASRATGTGNEKLF
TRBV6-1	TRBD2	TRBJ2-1	ASSEARRLAGPPI
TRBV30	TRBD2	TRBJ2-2	AWSMNAGGPGGELF
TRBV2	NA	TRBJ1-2	ASSEQRDTRGYT
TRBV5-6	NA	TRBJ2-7	ASSWGDSYEQY
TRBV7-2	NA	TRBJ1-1	ASSLALILGSQAF
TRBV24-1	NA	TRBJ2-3	ATLPTGTDTQY
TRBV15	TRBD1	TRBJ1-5	ATRDSDQPQH
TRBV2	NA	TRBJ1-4	ASSGLKTGLWV
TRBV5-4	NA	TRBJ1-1	ASSFEQGNDEAF
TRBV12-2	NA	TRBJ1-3	ASRLAPGRRQPQADSGNTIY
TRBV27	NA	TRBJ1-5	ASRNRVGSNQPQH
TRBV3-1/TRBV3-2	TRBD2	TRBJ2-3	ASSQTGTSGGASTDTQY
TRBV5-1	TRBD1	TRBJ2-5	ASGPLGQGTVIETQY
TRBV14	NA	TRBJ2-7	ASSPYRDEQY
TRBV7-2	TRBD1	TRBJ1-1	ASSIFGGQGAF
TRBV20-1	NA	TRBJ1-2	SASTDMSYT
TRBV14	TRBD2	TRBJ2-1	ASSQLLAGDSGYNEQF
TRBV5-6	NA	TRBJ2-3	ASSLGRSGTDTQY
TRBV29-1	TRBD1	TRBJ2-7	SARQGLAGPYEQY
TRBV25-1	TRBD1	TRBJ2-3	ASGELTGFSDTQY
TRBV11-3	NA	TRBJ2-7	ASSLSRDEQY
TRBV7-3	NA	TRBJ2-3	ASSFFGGSTDTQY
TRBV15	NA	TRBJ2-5	ATSRDRGETQY
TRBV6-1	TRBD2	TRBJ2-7	ASSERAGREQY
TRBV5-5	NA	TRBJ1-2	ASSLDPQGAYGYT
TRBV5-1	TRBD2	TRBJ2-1	ASSALAGAPQEQF
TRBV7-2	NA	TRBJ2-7	ASSFLTEGEQY
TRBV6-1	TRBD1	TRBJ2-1	ASSEASGGYNEQF
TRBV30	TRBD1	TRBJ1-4	AWTSGGNEKLF
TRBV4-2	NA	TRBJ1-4	ASSQDRSGGVNEKLF
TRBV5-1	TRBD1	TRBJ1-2	ASSLTGGVYGYT
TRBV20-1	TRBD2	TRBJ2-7	SASELAGGPYEQY
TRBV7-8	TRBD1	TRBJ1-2	ASSLGTGYGYT
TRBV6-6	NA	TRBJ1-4	ASSTTNEKLF
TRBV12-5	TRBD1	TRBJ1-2	ASGLPDRVAIYT
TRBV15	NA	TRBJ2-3	ATSRGTQILTDTQY
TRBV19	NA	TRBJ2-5	ASSMKTVQETQY
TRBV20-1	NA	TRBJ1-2	SASLGGYT
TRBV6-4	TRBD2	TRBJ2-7	ASSDPPPGGQLYEQY
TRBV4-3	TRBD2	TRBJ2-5	ASSQDTSSGGAETQY
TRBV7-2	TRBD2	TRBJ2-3	ASSLLDSGAASTDTQY
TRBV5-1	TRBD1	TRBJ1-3	ASSLANRGTGNTIY
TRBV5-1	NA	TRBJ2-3	ASSPAGGTDTQY
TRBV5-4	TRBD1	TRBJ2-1	ASSWDSGVEQF
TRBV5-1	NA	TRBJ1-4	ASSFTGFPATNEKLF